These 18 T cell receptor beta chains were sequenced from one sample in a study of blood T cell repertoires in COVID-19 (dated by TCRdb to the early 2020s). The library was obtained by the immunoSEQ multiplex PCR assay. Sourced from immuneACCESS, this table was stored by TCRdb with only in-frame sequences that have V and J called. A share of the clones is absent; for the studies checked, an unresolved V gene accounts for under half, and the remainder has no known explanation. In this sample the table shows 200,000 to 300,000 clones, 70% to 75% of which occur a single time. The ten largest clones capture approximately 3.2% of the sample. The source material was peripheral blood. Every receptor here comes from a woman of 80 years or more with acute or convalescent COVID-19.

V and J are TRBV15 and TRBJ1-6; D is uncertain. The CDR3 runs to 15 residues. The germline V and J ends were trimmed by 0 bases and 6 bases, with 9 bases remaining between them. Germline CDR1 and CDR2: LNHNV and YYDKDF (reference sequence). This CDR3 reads CATSRDVAGNSPLHF. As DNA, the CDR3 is TGTGCCACCAGCAGAGATGTGGCGGGTAATTCACCCCTCCACTTT.

CDR3 bases: TGCGCCAGCAGCCATTCTGGACAGTACAATGAGCAGTTCTTC. It codes for CASSHSGQYNEQFF. This rearrangement joins TRBV5-1 to TRBJ2-1; possibly TRBD1 for D (6 bases). V dropped 4 bases and J dropped 4 bases, with 12 bases sitting between them. Germline CDR1 SGHRS, CDR2 YFSETQ. This CDR3 is 14 amino acids long.

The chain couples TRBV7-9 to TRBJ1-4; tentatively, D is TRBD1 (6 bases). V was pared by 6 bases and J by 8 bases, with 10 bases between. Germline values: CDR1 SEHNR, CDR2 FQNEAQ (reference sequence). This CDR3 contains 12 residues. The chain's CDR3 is CASSQGQEKLFF. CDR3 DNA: TGTGCCAGCAGTCAAGGACAGGAAAAACTGTTTTTT.

The CDR3 is CASSVSTSGRAGNEQFF. The CDR3 nucleotides are TGTGCCAGCAGCGTAAGTACTAGCGGGAGGGCCGGTAATGAGCAGTTCTTC. The V gene is TRBV9, the J gene TRBJ2-1, with 13 bases that match TRBD2. CDR1 is SGDLS and CDR2 is YYNGEE in the germline V gene. The V and J ends lost 1 base and 7 bases, in that order; junction bases with no gene match: 8. This CDR3 has 17 amino acids.

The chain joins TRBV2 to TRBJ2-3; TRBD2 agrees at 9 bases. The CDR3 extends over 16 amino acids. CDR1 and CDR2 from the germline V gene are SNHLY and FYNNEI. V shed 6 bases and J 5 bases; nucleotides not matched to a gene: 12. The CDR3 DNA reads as TGTGCCAGCAGCCTTAACCCTAGCGGGACGGGAGATACGCAGTATTTT. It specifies CASSLNPSGTGDTQYF.

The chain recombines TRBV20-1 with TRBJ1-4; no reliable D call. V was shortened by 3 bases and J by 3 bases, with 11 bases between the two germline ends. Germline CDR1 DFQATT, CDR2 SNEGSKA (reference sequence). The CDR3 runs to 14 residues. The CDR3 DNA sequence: TGCAGTGCTAGTCGTGGGCAAGCTAATGAAAAACTGTTTTTT. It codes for CSASRGQANEKLFF.

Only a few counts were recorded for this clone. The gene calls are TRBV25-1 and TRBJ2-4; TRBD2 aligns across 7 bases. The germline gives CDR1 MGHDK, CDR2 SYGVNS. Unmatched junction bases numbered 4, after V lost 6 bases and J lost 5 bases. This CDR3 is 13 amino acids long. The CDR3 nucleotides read TGTGCCAGCAGGGCTAGCGGTGAAAACATTCAGTACTTC. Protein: CASRASGENIQYF.

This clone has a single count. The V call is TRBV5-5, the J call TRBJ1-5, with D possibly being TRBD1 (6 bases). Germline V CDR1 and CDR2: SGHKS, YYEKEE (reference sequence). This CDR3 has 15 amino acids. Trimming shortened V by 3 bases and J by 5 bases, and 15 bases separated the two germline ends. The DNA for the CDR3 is TGTGCCAGCAGCTCCCGGGGAGGGGGTCATCAGCCCCAGCATTTT. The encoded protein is CASSSRGGGHQPQHF.

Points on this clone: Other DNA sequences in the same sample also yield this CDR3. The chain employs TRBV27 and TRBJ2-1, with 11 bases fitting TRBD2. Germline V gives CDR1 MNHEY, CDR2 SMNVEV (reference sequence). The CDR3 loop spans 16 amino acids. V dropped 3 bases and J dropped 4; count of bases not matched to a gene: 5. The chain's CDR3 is CASSLRLAGGYNEQFF. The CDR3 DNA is TGTGCCAGCAGTTTGCGGCTAGCGGGAGGATACAATGAGCAGTTCTTC.

The CDR3 region has the DNA TGTGCCAGCAGTTTTCAACAGGGGACTGAAGCTTTCTTT. Its translation is CASSFQQGTEAFF. The chain joins TRBV12-3 or TRBV12-4 to TRBJ1-1; 7 bases match TRBD1. V lost 3 bases, J lost 5 bases, and 3 bases stayed unmatched. This CDR3 contains 13 residues.

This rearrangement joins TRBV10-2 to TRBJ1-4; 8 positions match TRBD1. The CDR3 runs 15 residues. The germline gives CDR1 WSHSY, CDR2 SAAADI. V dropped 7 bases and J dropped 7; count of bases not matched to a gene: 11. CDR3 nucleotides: TGCGCCAGCATGAAGGGACAGGCCGTAACTGAAAAACTGTTTTTT. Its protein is CASMKGQAVTEKLFF.

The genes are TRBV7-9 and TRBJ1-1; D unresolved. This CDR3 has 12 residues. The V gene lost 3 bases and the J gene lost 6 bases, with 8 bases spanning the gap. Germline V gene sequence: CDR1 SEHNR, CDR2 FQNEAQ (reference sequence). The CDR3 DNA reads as TGTGCCAGCAGCTTTGAGAGGGCTGAAGCTTTCTTT. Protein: CASSFERAEAFF.

CDR3 bases: TGTGCCAGCAGCCAAGGGCAGTTCCCCTACGAGCAGTACTTC. Its translation is CASSQGQFPYEQYF. This chain connects TRBV14 to TRBJ2-7; D gene uncertain. This CDR3 region has 14 residues. Trimming took 1 base from V and 2 from J, leaving 9 bases between them. CDR1 and CDR2 from the germline V gene are SGHDN and FVKESK.

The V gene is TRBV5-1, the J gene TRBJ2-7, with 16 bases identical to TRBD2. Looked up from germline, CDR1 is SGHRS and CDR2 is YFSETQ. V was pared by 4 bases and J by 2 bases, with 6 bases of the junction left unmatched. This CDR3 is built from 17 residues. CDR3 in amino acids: CASSPGTSGRDTYEQYF. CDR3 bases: TGCGCCAGCAGCCCGGGGACTAGCGGGAGGGACACCTACGAGCAGTACTTC.

The CDR3 here is CASSRRGSLTDTQYF. The CDR3 bases are TGTGCCAGCAGCAGACGCGGGAGCCTCACAGATACGCAGTATTTT. The chain uses TRBV28 and TRBJ2-3, with 7 nucleotides matching TRBD2. This CDR3 has 15 residues. CDR1 and CDR2 from the germline V gene are MDHEN and SYDVKM. V was pared by 6 bases and J by 2 bases, with 8 bases of the junction left unmatched.

CDR3 amino acids: CASSSTGSSYNEQFF. CDR3 DNA: TGTGCCAGCAGCTCCACTGGGAGCTCCTACAATGAGCAGTTCTTC. V and J are TRBV7-2 and TRBJ2-1; a possible D gene is TRBD2 (5 bases). V lost 4 bases to trimming and J lost 0 bases, with 10 bases between them. Germline loops: CDR1 SGHTA, CDR2 FQGNSA. The length of the CDR3 is 15 residues.

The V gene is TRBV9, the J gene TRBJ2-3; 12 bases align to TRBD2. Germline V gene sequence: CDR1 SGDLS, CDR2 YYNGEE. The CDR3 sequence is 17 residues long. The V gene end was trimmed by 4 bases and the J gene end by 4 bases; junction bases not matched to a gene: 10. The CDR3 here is CASSPPGTSGYADTQYF. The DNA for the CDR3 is TGTGCCAGCAGCCCACCCGGGACTAGCGGGTACGCAGATACGCAGTATTTT.

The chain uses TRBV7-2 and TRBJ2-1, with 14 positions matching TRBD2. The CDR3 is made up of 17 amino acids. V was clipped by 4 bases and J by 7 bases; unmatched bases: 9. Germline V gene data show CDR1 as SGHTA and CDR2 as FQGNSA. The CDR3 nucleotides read TGTGCCAGCAGCTCTACCGGGACTAGCGGGAGAAGAAATGAGCAGTTCTTC. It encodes CASSSTGTSGRRNEQFF.